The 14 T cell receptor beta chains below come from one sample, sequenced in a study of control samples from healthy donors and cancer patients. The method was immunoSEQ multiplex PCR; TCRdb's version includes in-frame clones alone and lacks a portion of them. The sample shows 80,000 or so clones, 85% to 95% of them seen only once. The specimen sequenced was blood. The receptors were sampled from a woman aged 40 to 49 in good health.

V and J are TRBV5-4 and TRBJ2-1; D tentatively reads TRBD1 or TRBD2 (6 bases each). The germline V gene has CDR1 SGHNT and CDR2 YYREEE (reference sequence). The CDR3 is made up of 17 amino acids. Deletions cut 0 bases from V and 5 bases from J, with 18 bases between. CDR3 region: CASSLARSGAGDNEQFF. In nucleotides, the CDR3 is TGTGCCAGCAGCTTGGCAAGGTCGGGGGCAGGGGACAATGAGCAGTTCTTC.

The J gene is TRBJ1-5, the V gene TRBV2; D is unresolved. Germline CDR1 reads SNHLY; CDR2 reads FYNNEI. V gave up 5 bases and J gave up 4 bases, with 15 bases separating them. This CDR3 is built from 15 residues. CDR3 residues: CASSTEGGGNQPQHF. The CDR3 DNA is TGTGCCAGCAGTACGGAGGGTGGTGGGAATCAGCCCCAGCATTTT.

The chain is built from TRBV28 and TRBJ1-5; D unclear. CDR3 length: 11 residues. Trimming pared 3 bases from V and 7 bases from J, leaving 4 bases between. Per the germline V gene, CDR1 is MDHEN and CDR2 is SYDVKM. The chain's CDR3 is CASSLRQPQHF. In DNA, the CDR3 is TGTGCCAGCAGTTTGAGACAGCCCCAGCATTTT.

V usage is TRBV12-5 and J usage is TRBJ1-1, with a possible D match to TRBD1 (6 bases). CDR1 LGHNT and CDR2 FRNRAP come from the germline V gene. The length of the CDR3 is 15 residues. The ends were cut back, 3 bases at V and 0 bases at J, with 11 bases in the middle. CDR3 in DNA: TGTGCTAGTGGTTTAGGGGGTGCTATGAACACTGAAGCTTTCTTT. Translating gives CASGLGGAMNTEAFF.

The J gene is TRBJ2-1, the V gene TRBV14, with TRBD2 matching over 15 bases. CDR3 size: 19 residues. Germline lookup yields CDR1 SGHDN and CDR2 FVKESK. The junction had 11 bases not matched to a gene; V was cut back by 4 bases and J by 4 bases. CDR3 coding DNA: TGTGCCAGCAGCCCAATCGGACTAGCGGGAGGGAACGCTTACAATGAGCAGTTCTTC. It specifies CASSPIGLAGGNAYNEQFF. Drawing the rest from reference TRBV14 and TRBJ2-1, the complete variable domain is EAGVTQFPSHSVIEKGQTVTLRCDPISGHDNLYWYRRVMGKEIKFLLHFVKESKQDESGMPNNRFLAERTGGTYSTLKVQPAELEDSGVYFCASSPIGLAGGNAYNEQFFGPGTRLTVL.

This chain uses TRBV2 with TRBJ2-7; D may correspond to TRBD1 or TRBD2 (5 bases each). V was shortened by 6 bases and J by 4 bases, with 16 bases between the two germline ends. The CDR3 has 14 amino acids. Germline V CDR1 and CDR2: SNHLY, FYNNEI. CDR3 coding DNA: TGTGCCAGCAGCACCGGGACGGGCTTTTACGAGCAGTACTTC. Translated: CASSTGTGFYEQYF.

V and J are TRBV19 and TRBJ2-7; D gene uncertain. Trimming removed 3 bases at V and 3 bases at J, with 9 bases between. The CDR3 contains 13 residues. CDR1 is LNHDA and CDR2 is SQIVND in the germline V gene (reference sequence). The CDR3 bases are TGTGCCAGTAGTATGACGGCTTACTACGAGCAGTACTTC. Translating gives CASSMTAYYEQYF.

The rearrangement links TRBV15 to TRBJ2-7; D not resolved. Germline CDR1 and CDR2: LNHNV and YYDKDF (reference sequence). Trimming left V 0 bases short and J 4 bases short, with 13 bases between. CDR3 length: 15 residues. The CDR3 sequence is CATSRDRQARYEQYF. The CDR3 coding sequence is TGTGCCACCAGCAGAGATCGCCAGGCCAGATACGAGCAGTACTTC.

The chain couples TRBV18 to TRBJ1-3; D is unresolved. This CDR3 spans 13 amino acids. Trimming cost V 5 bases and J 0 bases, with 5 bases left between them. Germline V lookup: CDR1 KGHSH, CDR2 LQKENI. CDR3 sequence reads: CASSDTSGNTIYF. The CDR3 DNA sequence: TGTGCCAGCTCAGACACCTCTGGAAACACCATATATTTT. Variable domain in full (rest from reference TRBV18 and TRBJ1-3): NAGVMQNPRHLVRRRGQEARLRCSPMKGHSHVYWYRQLPEEGLKFMVYLQKENIIDESGMPKERFSAEFPKEGPSILRIQQVVRGDSAAYFCASSDTSGNTIYFGEGSWLTVV.

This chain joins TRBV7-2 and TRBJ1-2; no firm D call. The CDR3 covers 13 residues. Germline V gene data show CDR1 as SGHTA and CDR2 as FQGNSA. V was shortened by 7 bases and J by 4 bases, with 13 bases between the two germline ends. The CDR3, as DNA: TGTGCCAGCAAATTTAGCCCCACCTATGGCTACACCTTC. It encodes CASKFSPTYGYTF.

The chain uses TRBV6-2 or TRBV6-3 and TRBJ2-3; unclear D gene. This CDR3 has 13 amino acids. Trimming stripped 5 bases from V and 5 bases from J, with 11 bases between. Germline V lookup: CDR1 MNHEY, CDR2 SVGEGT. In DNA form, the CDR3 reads TGTGCCAGCAGTACCCCCGGCGTAGATACGCAGTATTTT. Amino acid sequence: CASSTPGVDTQYF.

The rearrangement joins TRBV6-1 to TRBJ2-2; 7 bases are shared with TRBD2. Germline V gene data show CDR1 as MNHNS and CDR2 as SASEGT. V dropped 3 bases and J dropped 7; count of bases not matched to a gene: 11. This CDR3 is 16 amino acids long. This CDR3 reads CASSDNQREGNGELFF. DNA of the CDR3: TGTGCCAGCAGTGATAACCAGCGGGAAGGGAACGGGGAGCTGTTTTTT.

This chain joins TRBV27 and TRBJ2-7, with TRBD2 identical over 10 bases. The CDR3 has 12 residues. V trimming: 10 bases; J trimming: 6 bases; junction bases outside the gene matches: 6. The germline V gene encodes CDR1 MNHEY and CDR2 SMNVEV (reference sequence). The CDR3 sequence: CATSGLASEQYF. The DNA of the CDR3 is TGTGCCACCTCGGGACTAGCGTCCGAGCAGTACTTC.

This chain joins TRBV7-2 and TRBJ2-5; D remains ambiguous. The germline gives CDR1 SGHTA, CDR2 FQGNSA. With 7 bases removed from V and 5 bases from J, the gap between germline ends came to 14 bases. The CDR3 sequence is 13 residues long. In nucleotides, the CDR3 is TGTGCCAGCACCGGGCAGGTTCGGGAGACCCAGTACTTC. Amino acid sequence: CASTGQVRETQYF.